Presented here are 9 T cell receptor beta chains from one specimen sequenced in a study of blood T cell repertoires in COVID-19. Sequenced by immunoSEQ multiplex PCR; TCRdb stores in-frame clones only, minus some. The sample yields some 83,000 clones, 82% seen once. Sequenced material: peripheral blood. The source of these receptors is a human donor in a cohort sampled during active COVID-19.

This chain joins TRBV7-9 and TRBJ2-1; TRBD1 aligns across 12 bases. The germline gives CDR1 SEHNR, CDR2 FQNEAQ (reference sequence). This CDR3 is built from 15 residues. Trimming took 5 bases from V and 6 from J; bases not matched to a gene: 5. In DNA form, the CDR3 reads TGTGCCAGCAGCACCCGGGACAGGGGGCGCAATGAGCAGTTCTTC. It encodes CASSTRDRGRNEQFF.

The CDR3 DNA follows: TGTGCCAGCAGCTCCTTCGACAGGTTCGGGTACGAGCAGTACTTC. It translates to CASSSFDRFGYEQYF. This chain links TRBV6-5 with TRBJ2-7, with D perhaps TRBD1 (6 bases). V gave up 6 bases and J gave up 4 bases, with 19 bases separating them. The CDR3 extends over 15 amino acids. The V gene's germline CDR1 is MNHEY and CDR2 SVGAGI.

Written as DNA, the CDR3 is TGTGCCAGCAGCCCCGTTGAAAAGATAGCGGGGGAGTACACAGATACGCAGTATTTT. This codes for CASSPVEKIAGEYTDTQYF. The chain combines TRBV7-2 with TRBJ2-3; 9 bases are a match to TRBD2. CDR3 size: 19 residues. With V trimmed by 5 bases and J by 2 bases, 17 bases remained unmatched. Germline CDR1 reads SGHTA; CDR2 reads FQGNSA.

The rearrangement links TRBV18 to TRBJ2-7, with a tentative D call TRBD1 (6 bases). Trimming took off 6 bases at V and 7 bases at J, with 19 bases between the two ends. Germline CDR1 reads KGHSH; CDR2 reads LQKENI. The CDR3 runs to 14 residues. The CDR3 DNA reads TGTGCCAGCTCTCCAGCGACAGGTCATCGGGAGCAGTACTTC. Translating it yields CASSPATGHREQYF.

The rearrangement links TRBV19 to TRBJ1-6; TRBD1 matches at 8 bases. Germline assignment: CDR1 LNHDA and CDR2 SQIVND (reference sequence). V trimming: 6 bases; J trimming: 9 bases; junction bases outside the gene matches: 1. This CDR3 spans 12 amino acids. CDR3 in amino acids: CASRQGGSPLHF. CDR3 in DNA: TGTGCCAGTAGACAGGGGGGTTCACCCCTCCACTTT.

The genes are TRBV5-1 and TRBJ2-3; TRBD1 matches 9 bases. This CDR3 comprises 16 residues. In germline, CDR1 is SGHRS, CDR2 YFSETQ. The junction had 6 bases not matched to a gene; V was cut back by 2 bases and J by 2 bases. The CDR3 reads CASSFDGTGTTDTQYF. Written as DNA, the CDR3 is TGCGCCAGCAGCTTCGACGGGACAGGGACCACAGATACGCAGTATTTT.

CDR3 in amino acids: CATKSETKNIQYF. The CDR3 DNA is TGTGCCACTAAATCGGAGACCAAAAACATTCAGTACTTC. The V gene is TRBV27, the J gene TRBJ2-4; D gene ambiguous. Germline V gene lookup returns CDR1 MNHEY and CDR2 SMNVEV (reference sequence). V dropped 10 bases and J dropped 2 bases, with 12 bases sitting between them. The CDR3 is 13 amino acids.

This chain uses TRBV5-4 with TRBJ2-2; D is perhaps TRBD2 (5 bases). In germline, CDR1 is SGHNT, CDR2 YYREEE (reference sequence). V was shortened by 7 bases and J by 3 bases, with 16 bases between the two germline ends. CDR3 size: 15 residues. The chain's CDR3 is CASGVWIGDTGELFF. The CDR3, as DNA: TGTGCCAGCGGGGTGTGGATCGGGGACACCGGGGAGCTGTTTTTT.

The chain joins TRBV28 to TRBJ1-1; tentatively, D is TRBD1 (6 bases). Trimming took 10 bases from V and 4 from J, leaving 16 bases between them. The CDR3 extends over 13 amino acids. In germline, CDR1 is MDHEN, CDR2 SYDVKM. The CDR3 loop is CAIGRGLSTEAFF. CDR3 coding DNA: TGTGCCATTGGCAGGGGTTTGAGCACTGAAGCTTTCTTT. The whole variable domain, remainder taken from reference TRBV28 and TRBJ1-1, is DVKVTQSSRYLVKRTGEKVFLECVQDMDHENMFWYRQDPGLGLRLIYFSYDVKMKEKGDIPEGYSVSREKKERFSLILESASTNQTSMYLCAIGRGLSTEAFFGQGTRLTVV.